This T cell receptor beta chain comes out of a study of cytomegalovirus exposure and HLA in healthy donors. Study-level results: While the bulk of TCR sequences proved rare, some public TCRs turned up in many donors.

Germline CDR1 reads SGHNT; CDR2 reads YYREEE (reference sequence). Trimming took off 3 bases at V and 1 base at J, with 8 bases between the two ends. CDR3 size: 15 residues. Comment on this clone: Its antigen is not identified.

The primer mix had 60 Vbeta and 13 Jbeta primers. Libraries were prepared by immunoSEQ multiplex PCR; TCRdb keeps only in-frame clonotypes and omits some of them. The table shows 90,000 to 150,000 clones, with approximately 78% occurring only once. The specimen was PBMCs. The source of this sequence is a woman aged 25-40 years in good health and CMV-seropositive. The rearrangement joins TRBV5-4 to TRBJ2-6, with a possible D match to TRBD2 (5 bases). CDR3 loop: CASSSPGSGANVLTF. CDR3 nucleotide sequence: TGTGCCAGCAGCTCCCCGGGATCTGGGGCCAACGTCCTGACTTTC.